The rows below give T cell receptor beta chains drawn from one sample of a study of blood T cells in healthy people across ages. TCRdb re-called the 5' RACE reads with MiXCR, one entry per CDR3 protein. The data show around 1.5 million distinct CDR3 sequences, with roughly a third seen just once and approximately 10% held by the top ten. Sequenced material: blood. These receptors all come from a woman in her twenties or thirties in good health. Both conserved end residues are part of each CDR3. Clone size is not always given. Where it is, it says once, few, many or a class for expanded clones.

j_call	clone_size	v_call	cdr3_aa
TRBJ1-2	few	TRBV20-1	CSARDKKGYTF
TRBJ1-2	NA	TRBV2	CANPGADHYGYTF
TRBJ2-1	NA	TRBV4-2	CASSQEGSDFYNEQFF
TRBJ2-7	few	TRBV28	CASSSTSGRDEQYF
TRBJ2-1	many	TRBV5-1	CASSLEVNEQFF
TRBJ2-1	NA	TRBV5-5	CASSSGLIAAYSYNEQFF
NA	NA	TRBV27	CASRLLTGTGGISRETQYF
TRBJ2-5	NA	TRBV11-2	CASSSESSGRQTQYF
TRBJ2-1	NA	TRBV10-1	CASSGASGSYNEQFF
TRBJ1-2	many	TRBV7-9	CASSSRTDPYGYTF
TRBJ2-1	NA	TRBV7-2	CASSFPGEVNNEQFF
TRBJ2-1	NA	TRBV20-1	CSAKEYNEQFF
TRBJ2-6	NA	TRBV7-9	CASSFNGQGGGANVLTF
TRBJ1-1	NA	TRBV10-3	CAISQRGGRGNTEAFF
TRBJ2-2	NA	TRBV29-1	CSALSWGSTGELFF
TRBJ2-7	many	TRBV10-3	CAIGTESYEQYF
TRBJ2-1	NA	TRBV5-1	CASSHGTGTYNEQFF
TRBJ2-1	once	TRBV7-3	CASSFMLEGGQNEQFF
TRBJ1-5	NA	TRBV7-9	CASSFSGAGNQPQHF
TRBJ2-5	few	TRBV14	CASSFGGLTRTQYF
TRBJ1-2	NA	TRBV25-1	CASSKGMYGYTF